The 11 T cell receptor beta chains reported below all come from one sample, sequenced in a study of siplizumab effects on memory and regulatory T cells. Generated by immunoSEQ multiplex PCR, the TCRdb table keeps only in-frame clones and is missing some. The sample holds about 52,000 clones; less than 98% are singletons and the top ten take around 0.66%. The sequencing sample was made of naive CD4+ T cells sorted from blood. The source is a human donor in good health.

J is TRBJ2-3 and V is TRBV18; D perhaps matches TRBD1 (6 bases). The CDR3 contains 15 residues. V lost 4 bases to trimming and J lost 2 bases, with 13 bases between them. CDR1 KGHSH and CDR2 LQKENI come from the germline V gene. DNA for the CDR3: TGTGCCAGCTCACAGCAGACAGGCTCCACAGATACGCAGTATTTT. Amino acids: CASSQQTGSTDTQYF. The entire variable domain, with the rest obtained from reference TRBV18 and TRBJ2-3, is as follows: NAGVMQNPRHLVRRRGQEARLRCSPMKGHSHVYWYRQLPEEGLKFMVYLQKENIIDESGMPKERFSAEFPKEGPSILRIQQVVRGDSAAYFCASSQQTGSTDTQYFGPGTRLTVL.

Written as DNA, the CDR3 is TGTGCCACCCGAGTGAGCGGGGGCTACAATGAGCAGTTCTTC. Translation: CATRVSGGYNEQFF. This chain links TRBV19 with TRBJ2-1; 8 bases align to TRBD2. After removal of 10 bases from V and 3 bases from J, the junction contained 8 bases not matched to a gene. The CDR3 consists of 14 residues. In germline, CDR1 is LNHDA, CDR2 SQIVND (reference sequence).

The V and J genes are TRBV5-1 and TRBJ2-3, with D unresolved. V gave up 3 bases and J gave up 2 bases, with 10 bases separating them. The CDR3 has 14 amino acids. Germline CDR1 reads SGHRS; CDR2 reads YFSETQ. CDR3: CASSSRSSTDTQYF. The CDR3 DNA reads as TGCGCCAGCAGCTCGCGGAGTTCCACAGATACGCAGTATTTT.

This chain connects TRBV20-1 to TRBJ1-2; D is unclear. Germline loops: CDR1 DFQATT, CDR2 SNEGSKA (reference sequence). The CDR3 sequence is 9 residues long. V lost 8 bases, J lost 6 bases, and 7 bases lay in between. CDR3 protein: CSSVDGYTF. CDR3 bases: TGCAGTTCCGTCGATGGCTACACCTTC.

The V gene is TRBV27, the J gene TRBJ2-3, with 9 bases matching TRBD2. Looked up from germline, CDR1 is MNHEY and CDR2 is SMNVEV (reference sequence). The CDR3 length is 14 residues. V lost 3 bases, J lost 6 bases, and 4 bases stayed unmatched. The CDR3 protein is CASSFLAGQDTQYF. DNA for the CDR3: TGTGCCAGCAGTTTTCTAGCGGGGCAGGATACGCAGTATTTT.

V and J are TRBV28 and TRBJ1-4; unclear D gene. Germline V gene data show CDR1 as MDHEN and CDR2 as SYDVKM. The length of the CDR3 is 12 residues. Trimming removed 1 base from V and 6 bases from J, with 3 bases in between. DNA of the CDR3: TGTGCCAGCAGTTTATTAGATGAAAAACTGTTTTTT. It specifies CASSLLDEKLFF. Full variable domain (missing parts from reference TRBV28 and TRBJ1-4): DVKVTQSSRYLVKRTGEKVFLECVQDMDHENMFWYRQDPGLGLRLIYFSYDVKMKEKGDIPEGYSVSREKKERFSLILESASTNQTSMYLCASSLLDEKLFFGSGTQLSVL.

The CDR3, as DNA: TGTGCCAGCAGTTACTCGTTTCCGGGCGGGACTGAAGCTTTCTTT. Encoded protein: CASSYSFPGGTEAFF. The rearrangement joins TRBV6-5 to TRBJ1-1; D remains unclear. Germline V lookup: CDR1 MNHEY, CDR2 SVGAGI. CDR3 length equals 15 residues. V lost 0 bases, J lost 5 bases, and 13 bases lay in between.

The chain is built from TRBV18 and TRBJ1-3; D is undetermined. Trimming cost V 0 bases and J 2 bases, with 8 bases left between them. This CDR3 spans 15 amino acids. CDR1 is KGHSH, CDR2 LQKENI, per germline. The CDR3 DNA is TGTGCCAGCTCACCACCGGCCTCCCCTGGAAACACCATATATTTT. This encodes CASSPPASPGNTIYF.

The gene calls are TRBV7-9 and TRBJ2-3; 11 nucleotides line up with TRBD2. V lost 0 bases and J lost 0; bases outside the gene matches: 8. Germline V lookup: CDR1 SEHNR, CDR2 FQNEAQ (reference sequence). The CDR3 spans 19 residues. CDR3 sequence (DNA): TGTGCCAGCAGCTTAGCCCCCATGGGACTAGCGGCTAGCACAGATACGCAGTATTTT. This sequence encodes CASSLAPMGLAASTDTQYF.

This chain uses TRBV10-3 with TRBJ2-7; 10 bases are shared with TRBD2. CDR3 length: 17 residues. Germline trimming cut 4 bases from V and 4 bases from J; bases unmatched to any gene: 13. CDR1 and CDR2 from the germline V gene are ENHRY and SYGVKD. The CDR3 region is CAISVGLAGVAGYEQYF. In nucleotides, the CDR3 is TGTGCCATCAGTGTAGGGCTAGCGGGAGTGGCCGGATACGAGCAGTACTTC.

The V and J genes are TRBV18 and TRBJ1-1; 7 nucleotides agree with TRBD1. The CDR3 extends over 13 amino acids. Looked up from germline, CDR1 is KGHSH and CDR2 is LQKENI. V gave up 3 bases and J gave up 5 bases; unmatched junction bases: 3. CDR3 in amino acids: CASSPTGVTEAFF. In nucleotides, the CDR3 is TGTGCCAGCTCACCCACAGGGGTTACTGAAGCTTTCTTT.